The 27 T cell receptor beta chains below all came from one sample that was sequenced in a study of blood T cell repertoires in COVID-19. Assay used: immunoSEQ multiplex PCR; TCRdb lists only in-frame clones, some missing. The table records 250,000 to 300,000 clones, about 88% of them present only once. Sequencing used peripheral blood. The receptor set was obtained from a woman aged 30 to 39 with COVID-19, enrolled during active disease.

The V gene is TRBV5-1, the J gene TRBJ1-5, with D possibly being TRBD1 (5 bases). V was shortened by 4 bases and J by 0 bases, with 11 bases between the two germline ends. Germline CDR1 is SGHRS and CDR2 is YFSETQ. The CDR3 is 15 residues long. The CDR3 reads CASSIDSYSNQPQHF. The CDR3 DNA sequence: TGCGCCAGCAGCATTGACAGTTATAGCAATCAGCCCCAGCATTTT.

The chain has TRBV7-2 and TRBJ2-1; D may be TRBD2 (5 bases). The CDR3 is made up of 14 amino acids. Per the germline V gene, CDR1 is SGHTA and CDR2 is FQGNSA. The V and J ends lost 5 bases and 4 bases respectively, with 12 bases between them. CDR3 DNA: TGTGCCAGCAGCCCGTGGACTTTTTACAATGAGCAGTTCTTC. Its translation is CASSPWTFYNEQFF.

The V and J genes are TRBV6-5 and TRBJ1-2; TRBD1 matches at 7 bases. Germline CDR1 and CDR2: MNHEY and SVGAGI. This CDR3 is 14 amino acids long. Trimming cost V 0 bases and J 8 bases; bases outside gene matches: 6. CDR3 in amino acids: CASSYSRTGYGYTF. CDR3 DNA: TGTGCCAGCAGTTACTCTCGGACAGGCTACGGCTACACCTTC.

The CDR3, as DNA: TGCGCCAGCAGCTTGTATCTAGCGGACACAGATACGCAGTATTTT. Its protein is CASSLYLADTDTQYF. This rearrangement joins TRBV5-1 to TRBJ2-3; 7 bases are a match to TRBD2. The V gene's germline CDR1 is SGHRS and CDR2 YFSETQ. The CDR3 spans 15 residues. V lost 1 base and J lost 2; bases outside the gene matches: 4.

This rearrangement joins TRBV28 to TRBJ1-5; D may be TRBD1 (5 bases). CDR1 is MDHEN, CDR2 SYDVKM, per germline. With 4 bases removed from V and 3 bases from J, the gap between germline ends came to 13 bases. This CDR3 spans 15 amino acids. This CDR3 reads CASSSGRQTNQPQHF. The CDR3 DNA reads TGTGCCAGCAGTTCAGGACGACAGACCAATCAGCCCCAGCATTTT.

The rearrangement joins TRBV7-9 to TRBJ2-7, with a tentative D call TRBD2 (6 bases). Germline V CDR1 and CDR2: SEHNR, FQNEAQ (reference sequence). Trimming removed 5 bases at V and 6 bases at J, with 11 bases between. The CDR3 is made up of 12 amino acids. Written as DNA, the CDR3 is TGTGCCAGCAGCCCCCGGGAGTTCGAGCAGTACTTC. Translated: CASSPREFEQYF. The whole variable domain, remainder taken from reference TRBV7-9 and TRBJ2-7, is DTGVSQNPRHKITKRGQNVTFRCDPISEHNRLYWYRQTLGQGPEFLTYFQNEAQLEKSRLLSDRFSAERPKGSFSTLEIQRTEQGDSAMYLCASSPREFEQYFGPGTRLTVT.

This rearrangement joins TRBV5-5 to TRBJ2-1, with 10 bases that match TRBD1. Germline V CDR1 and CDR2: SGHKS, YYEKEE (reference sequence). This CDR3 has 15 residues. Trimming cost V 4 bases and J 4 bases; bases outside gene matches: 5. The CDR3 loop is CASSLSGQGYNEQFF. In DNA form, the CDR3 reads TGTGCCAGCAGCCTGTCGGGACAGGGGTACAATGAGCAGTTCTTC.

This rearrangement joins TRBV5-5 to TRBJ1-5; 7 positions match TRBD1. V lost 0 bases, J lost 12 bases, and 12 bases stayed unmatched. Germline CDR1 reads SGHKS; CDR2 reads YYEKEE (reference sequence). The CDR3 covers 15 residues. The CDR3 is CASSLDGAGGERQHF. CDR3 coding DNA: TGTGCCAGCAGCTTGGATGGGGCAGGGGGAGAGCGCCAGCATTTT. Looking up the rest from reference TRBV5-5 and TRBJ1-5 gives the full variable domain: DAGVTQSPTHLIKTRGQQVTLRCSPISGHKSVSWYQQVLGQGPQFIFQYYEKEERGRGNFPDRFSARQFPNYSSELNVNALLLGDSALYLCASSLDGAGGERQHFGDGTRLSIL.

The V gene is TRBV6-2 or TRBV6-3, the J gene TRBJ2-1, with D hard to call. The CDR3 consists of 14 residues. In germline, CDR1 is MNHEY, CDR2 SVGEGT. V lost 2 bases and J lost 1, with 6 bases in between. CDR3 region: CASSYDSSYNEQFF. The CDR3, as DNA: TGTGCCAGCAGTTACGACTCTTCCTACAATGAGCAGTTCTTC.

This clone was recorded once. The chain has TRBV5-5 and TRBJ1-1; 7 bases fit TRBD1. Looked up from germline, CDR1 is SGHKS and CDR2 is YYEKEE (reference sequence). With 2 bases clipped from V and 5 bases from J, the junction kept 9 bases outside the gene matches. This CDR3 spans 15 amino acids. This CDR3 reads CASSLTHTGVTEAFF. DNA of the CDR3: TGTGCCAGCAGCTTAACCCACACAGGGGTGACTGAAGCTTTCTTT.

This clone was seen just once. The CDR3 sequence is CASSWDRNSPLHF. The CDR3 region has the DNA TGTGCCAGCAGCTGGGACAGAAATTCACCCCTCCACTTT. The chain combines TRBV5-8 with TRBJ1-6, with 7 bases matching TRBD1. V was pared by 3 bases and J by 7 bases, with 1 base of the junction left unmatched. This CDR3 is built from 13 residues. The germline V gene encodes CDR1 SGHTS and CDR2 YDEGEE. Using reference TRBV5-8 and TRBJ1-6 for the parts outside the CDR3, the full variable domain is EAGVTQSPTHLIKTRGQQATLRCSPISGHTSVYWYQQALGLGLQFLLWYDEGEERNRGNFPPRFSGRQFPNYSSELNVNALELEDSALYLCASSWDRNSPLHFGNGTRLTVT.

This chain uses TRBV2 with TRBJ1-5, with TRBD1 as a possible D gene (5 bases). Looked up from germline, CDR1 is SNHLY and CDR2 is FYNNEI. With 4 bases removed from V and 0 bases from J, the gap between germline ends came to 19 bases. The CDR3 is 18 amino acids. In DNA form, the CDR3 reads TGTGCCAGCAGTGGGGGCGGCGGCAGCCAATATAGCAATCAGCCCCAGCATTTT. This encodes CASSGGGGSQYSNQPQHF.

This clone was observed a few times. The chain employs TRBV4-1 and TRBJ2-6; TRBD1 is a possible D gene (6 bases). CDR1 and CDR2 from the germline V gene are MGHRA and YSYEKL. This CDR3 region has 20 residues. Trimming stripped 0 bases from V and 0 bases from J, with 18 bases between. DNA for the CDR3: TGCGCCAGCAGCCAAGATACGTGGGGGACAACGAGCTCTGGGGCCAACGTCCTGACTTTC. Translated, it gives CASSQDTWGTTSSGANVLTF.

This clone was detected only a few times. The CDR3 region has the DNA TGTGCCAGCAGCGTATCCATCCCGACAGGGGGTAAGTCTGAAGCTTTCTTT. It encodes CASSVSIPTGGKSEAFF. The J gene is TRBJ1-1, the V gene TRBV9, with TRBD1 identical over 9 bases. The V gene end was trimmed by 1 base and the J gene end by 6 bases; junction bases not matched to a gene: 13. The CDR3 runs 17 residues. Germline V gene sequence: CDR1 SGDLS, CDR2 YYNGEE. Together with reference TRBV9 and TRBJ1-1, the CDR3 gives the full variable domain: DSGVTQTPKHLITATGQRVTLRCSPRSGDLSVYWYQQSLDQGLQFLIQYYNGEERAKGNILERFSAQQFPDLHSELNLSSLELGDSALYFCASSVSIPTGGKSEAFFGQGTRLTVV.

The gene calls are TRBV6-5 and TRBJ2-7; 9 nucleotides line up with TRBD1. CDR1 is MNHEY, CDR2 SVGAGI, per germline. The CDR3 is 14 residues long. V lost 8 bases and J lost 5; bases outside the gene matches: 10. This CDR3 is CASGRGTGNNEQYF. The CDR3 bases are TGTGCCAGCGGCCGGGGGACAGGGAACAACGAGCAGTACTTC.

The CDR3 sequence: CASSWGQTNNEQFF. The CDR3 DNA follows: TGCGCCAGCAGCTGGGGACAGACCAACAATGAGCAGTTCTTC. The chain has TRBV5-1 and TRBJ2-1; 7 nucleotides agree with TRBD1. V lost 3 bases and J lost 5; bases outside the gene matches: 5. CDR1 and CDR2 from the germline V gene are SGHRS and YFSETQ. The CDR3 covers 14 residues.

CDR3: CASSLARRSGETQYF. CDR3 in DNA: TGTGCCAGCAGCTTAGCGCGAAGGTCGGGGGAGACCCAGTACTTC. The chain employs TRBV7-9 and TRBJ2-5; D is possibly TRBD2 (5 bases). Germline-derived CDR1 and CDR2 are SEHNR and FQNEAQ (reference sequence). The length of the CDR3 is 15 residues. The V end was cut by 0 bases, the J end by 5 bases, with 13 bases between.

This clone was seen a single time. The chain combines TRBV7-9 with TRBJ1-1; 7 bases agree with TRBD1. This CDR3 is 14 amino acids long. The V gene's germline CDR1 is SEHNR and CDR2 FQNEAQ (reference sequence). Unmatched junction bases numbered 4, after V lost 4 bases and J lost 2 bases. CDR3: CASSYQGGNTEAFF. Written as DNA, the CDR3 is TGTGCCAGCAGCTACCAGGGGGGAAACACTGAAGCTTTCTTT. Full variable domain (outside the CDR3, taken from reference TRBV7-9 and TRBJ1-1): DTGVSQNPRHKITKRGQNVTFRCDPISEHNRLYWYRQTLGQGPEFLTYFQNEAQLEKSRLLSDRFSAERPKGSFSTLEIQRTEQGDSAMYLCASSYQGGNTEAFFGQGTRLTVV.

This clone has only a few counts. V gene TRBV7-9 combines with J gene TRBJ2-7, with 12 bases fitting TRBD2. V was pared by 2 bases and J by 3 bases, with 2 bases of the junction left unmatched. Germline CDR1 is SEHNR and CDR2 is FQNEAQ (reference sequence). The CDR3 is 15 amino acids. CDR3 in DNA: TGTGCCAGCAGCTTATCGACTAGCGGGGGCTACGAGCAGTACTTC. Residues: CASSLSTSGGYEQYF.

This chain links TRBV7-9 with TRBJ2-1; 8 bases map to TRBD2. The CDR3 sequence is 16 residues long. V was clipped by 6 bases and J by 6 bases; unmatched bases: 13. CDR1 is SEHNR and CDR2 is FQNEAQ in the germline V gene (reference sequence). CDR3 sequence reads: CASSPPSGRLLNEQFF. CDR3 DNA sequence: TGTGCCAGCAGTCCTCCCAGCGGGAGATTGCTCAATGAGCAGTTCTTC.

The chain combines TRBV11-2 with TRBJ2-7; 9 bases map to TRBD1. The CDR3 runs 19 residues. Trimming at V came to 1 base and at J to 4 bases, leaving 17 bases not matched to a gene. Germline V gene sequence: CDR1 SGHAT, CDR2 FQNNGV. The DNA of the CDR3 is TGTGCCAGCAGCTTAGGAGGTCGTTGGGATGGACAGGGGATTTACGAGCAGTACTTC. Encoded protein: CASSLGGRWDGQGIYEQYF.

The CDR3 sequence: CASSYDSGGKLFF. The CDR3 DNA sequence: TGCGCCAGCAGCTATGACTCGGGTGGAAAACTGTTTTTT. This chain uses TRBV5-1 with TRBJ1-4; D unclear. V shed 3 bases and J shed 10 bases, with 13 bases lying between them. CDR1 is SGHRS, CDR2 YFSETQ, per germline. CDR3 length: 13 amino acids.

The chain is built from TRBV10-3 and TRBJ2-7; the match to TRBD2 covers 9 bases. J lost 6 bases, V lost 0 bases, and 6 bases had no gene match. This CDR3 is 15 amino acids long. Germline V lookup: CDR1 ENHRY, CDR2 SYGVKD. The CDR3 bases are TGTGCCATCAGTGAGTCAGGGCGGGAGGGGGGCGAGCAGTACTTC. Protein product: CAISESGREGGEQYF.

On this clone: Other nucleotide sequences in the sample specify the same CDR3. V and J are TRBV19 and TRBJ2-7; 9 positions match TRBD2. The germline V gene encodes CDR1 LNHDA and CDR2 SQIVND (reference sequence). CDR3 length: 15 residues. Losses at the gene ends were 3 bases for V and 2 bases for J; bases not matched to a gene: 5. The CDR3 loop is CASSMGLAGPYEQYF. The CDR3 nucleotides read TGTGCCAGTAGTATGGGGCTAGCGGGACCCTACGAGCAGTACTTC.

The chain carries TRBV30 and TRBJ1-2; D gene ambiguous. The CDR3 is 13 residues long. Trimming stripped 3 bases from V and 4 bases from J, with 12 bases between. The V gene's germline CDR1 is GTSNPN and CDR2 SVGIG (reference sequence). The CDR3 is CAWSVGVSYGYTF. The CDR3 DNA follows: TGTGCCTGGAGCGTCGGGGTGAGCTATGGCTACACCTTC.

J is TRBJ2-2 and V is TRBV6-4; D remains unclear. Germline V gene data show CDR1 as MRHNA and CDR2 as SNTAGT. The CDR3 sequence is 14 residues long. Deletions cut 2 bases from V and 4 bases from J, with 8 bases between. Here the CDR3 DNA reads TGTGCCAGCAGTGACGGCCCCTCCACCGGGGAGCTGTTTTTT. This encodes CASSDGPSTGELFF.

This clone was recorded once. The chain combines TRBV5-1 with TRBJ2-2, with a tentative D call TRBD2 (7 bases). Germline V gene lookup returns CDR1 SGHRS and CDR2 YFSETQ. V gave up 4 bases and J gave up 2 bases, with 15 bases separating them. The CDR3 totals 16 residues. As DNA, the CDR3 is TGCGCCAGCAGCAGGGGCAGCGGGACAAACACCGGGGAGCTGTTTTTT. Translation: CASSRGSGTNTGELFF.